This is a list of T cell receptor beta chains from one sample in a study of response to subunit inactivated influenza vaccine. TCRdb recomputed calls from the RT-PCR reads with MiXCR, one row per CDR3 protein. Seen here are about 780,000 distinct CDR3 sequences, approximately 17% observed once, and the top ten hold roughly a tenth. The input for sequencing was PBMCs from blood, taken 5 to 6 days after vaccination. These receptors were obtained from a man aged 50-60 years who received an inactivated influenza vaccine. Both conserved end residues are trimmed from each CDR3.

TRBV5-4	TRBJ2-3	ASSPLGTRGTDTQY
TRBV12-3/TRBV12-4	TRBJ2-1	ASSPGTRKSYNEQF
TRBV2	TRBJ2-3	ASREPGGAPYTDTQY
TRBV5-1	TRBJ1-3	ASSLQPAGGNTIY
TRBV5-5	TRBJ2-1	ATRVTGDSYNEQF
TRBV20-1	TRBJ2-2	SAAWTPLTAGELF
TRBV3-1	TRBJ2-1	ASSPLGSFINEQF
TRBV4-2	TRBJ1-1	ASSQDGGATGVRNTEAF
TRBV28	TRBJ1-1	ASSVSGFGNTEAF
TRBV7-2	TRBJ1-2	ATGTGYGYT
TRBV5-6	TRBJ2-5	ASSLDGSLRGTQY
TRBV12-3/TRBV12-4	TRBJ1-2	ASGLFQSNYGYT
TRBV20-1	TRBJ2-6	SALFRDREYSGANVLT
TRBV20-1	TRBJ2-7	SVPQHPPYEQY
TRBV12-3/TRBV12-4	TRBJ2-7	ASSRGQGMSYEQY
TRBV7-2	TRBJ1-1	ASSLSLGTEAF
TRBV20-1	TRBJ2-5	SASLGPYQETQY
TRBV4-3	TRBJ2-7	ASSQDQWGGTYEQY